This T cell receptor (beta chain) appears in the sequencing data of a study of CD8 T cells in Susac syndrome. For the study at large: Blood was drawn from patients with Susac syndrome. At that point, they were therapy-naive, on corticosteroids, or on intravenous immunoglobulin alone.

Of note for this clonotype: Its antigen is as yet unknown.

The RNA input was roughly 0.45 to 1 ug, and it was reverse transcribed with random hexamers. Amplification of TCR beta CDR3 used immunoSEQ multiplex PCR across 54 Vbeta and 13 Jbeta. TCRdb itself ran the immunoSEQ multiplex PCR reads through MiXCR, one entry per CDR3 protein. The table lists about 170,000 distinct CDR3 sequences, 95% to 96% of them singletons. Germline V gives CDR1 KGHSH, CDR2 LQKENI. This CDR3 has 16 residues. V lost 3 bases and J lost 0, with 9 bases in between. Study results and limitations: No clonal expansion appeared among CD4+ T cells in Susac patients.

Susac syndrome patients met recently defined diagnostic criteria for definite or probable disease. The sequence was collected from a human donor with Susac syndrome. Sequencing was performed on CD4+ T cells from PBMCs. The gene calls are TRBV18 and TRBJ2-6; tentatively, D is TRBD1 (5 bases). The CDR3 protein is CASSPKGLSGANVLTF. The CDR3 bases are TGTGCCAGCTCACCGAAGGGGCTCTCTGGGGCCAACGTCCTGACTTTC.